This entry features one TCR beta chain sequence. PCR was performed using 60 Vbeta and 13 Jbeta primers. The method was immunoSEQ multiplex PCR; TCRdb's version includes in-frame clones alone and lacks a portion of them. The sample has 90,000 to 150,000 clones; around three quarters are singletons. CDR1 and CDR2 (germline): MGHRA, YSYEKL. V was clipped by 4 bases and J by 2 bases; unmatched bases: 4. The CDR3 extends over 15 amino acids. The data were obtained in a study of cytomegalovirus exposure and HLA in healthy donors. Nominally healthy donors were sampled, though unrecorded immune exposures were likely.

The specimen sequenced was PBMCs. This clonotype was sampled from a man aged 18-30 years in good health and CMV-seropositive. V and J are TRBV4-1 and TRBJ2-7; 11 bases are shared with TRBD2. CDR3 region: CASSRGTSGPYEQYF. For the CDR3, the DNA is TGCGCCAGCAGCCGAGGGACTAGCGGACCCTACGAGCAGTACTTC.